One and the same sample provided the 11 T cell receptor beta chains below, sequenced in a study of shared clonotypes between healthy human individuals. TCRdb keeps only in-frame clones here, not all; method: immunoSEQ multiplex PCR. The sample lists millions of clones; approximately 95% were seen once. The sequenced sample consisted of naive CD4+ T cells from PBMCs. The subset: CD45RA+ positively selected. All receptors come from a man younger than 35 in good health. Some clones in this sample may be carry-over from other donors' samples.

The chain links TRBV5-1 to TRBJ2-7; D gene uncertain. This CDR3 is built from 16 residues. Germline loops: CDR1 SGHRS, CDR2 YFSETQ. Trimming took off 0 bases at V and 3 bases at J, with 16 bases between the two ends. The CDR3 sequence: CASSLAPPGLSYEQYF. The DNA of the CDR3 is TGCGCCAGCAGCTTGGCTCCACCCGGGTTAAGCTACGAGCAGTACTTC.

The chain links TRBV27 to TRBJ1-2, with D tentatively TRBD1 (5 bases). This CDR3 is 15 amino acids long. Germline V gene lookup returns CDR1 MNHEY and CDR2 SMNVEV (reference sequence). The ends were cut back, 5 bases at V and 8 bases at J, with 21 bases in the middle. The CDR3 spells CASSGGVTGQLGYTF. DNA of the CDR3: TGTGCCAGCAGTGGCGGGGTCACAGGTCAACTGGGCTACACCTTC.

For this clone: Other DNA sequences within the sample encode an identical CDR3. This sequence joins TRBV20-1 and TRBJ2-3; D call uncertain. CDR3 length: 11 amino acids. Germline lookup yields CDR1 DFQATT and CDR2 SNEGSKA (reference sequence). Trimming shortened V by 3 bases and J by 1 base, and 2 bases separated the two germline ends. The CDR3 DNA follows: TGCAGTGCTAGCGGCACAGATACGCAGTATTTT. Protein: CSASGTDTQYF.

The rearrangement joins TRBV28 to TRBJ1-2; no firm D call. V was cut by 6 bases and J by 7 bases, with 12 bases left in between. Germline CDR1 and CDR2: MDHEN and SYDVKM. The CDR3 contains 12 residues. CDR3 sequence reads: CASRQKEPGYTF. For the CDR3, the DNA is TGTGCCAGCAGACAGAAGGAGCCTGGCTACACCTTC.

V is TRBV30 and J is TRBJ2-6; unclear D gene. V was shortened by 4 bases and J by 0 bases, with 10 bases between the two germline ends. Per germline, CDR1 GTSNPN and CDR2 SVGIG (reference sequence). This CDR3 region has 15 residues. The CDR3 DNA reads TGTGCCTGGAATAAGGCTAGCTCTGGGGCCAACGTCCTGACTTTC. Its translation: CAWNKASSGANVLTF. Drawing the rest from reference TRBV30 and TRBJ2-6, the complete variable domain is SQTIHQWPATLVQPVGSPLSLECTVEGTSNPNLYWYRQAAGRGLQLLFYSVGIGQISSEVPQNLSASRPQDRQFILSSKKLLLSDSGFYLCAWNKASSGANVLTFGAGSRLTVL.

This clone was counted a single time. The rearrangement joins TRBV4-3 to TRBJ1-4; TRBD1 might be the D (5 bases). With 2 bases removed from V and 8 bases from J, the gap between germline ends came to 15 bases. This CDR3 has 15 amino acids. The germline CDR1 and CDR2 sequences are LGHNA and YSLEER. This CDR3 is CASSQRDRTREKLFF. In nucleotides, the CDR3 is TGCGCCAGCAGCCAACGGGACCGCACACGCGAAAAACTGTTTTTT.

The gene calls are TRBV15 and TRBJ1-5; a possible D gene is TRBD1 (5 bases). Trimming took off 6 bases at V and 7 bases at J, with 19 bases between the two ends. Germline V gene sequence: CDR1 LNHNV, CDR2 YYDKDF (reference sequence). This CDR3 spans 15 amino acids. CDR3 protein: CATRPLGQGLQPQHF. CDR3 nucleotide sequence: TGTGCCACCAGACCCCTCGGGCAGGGTCTCCAGCCCCAGCATTTT.

The chain uses TRBV30 and TRBJ2-7; no clear D. From germline, CDR1 is GTSNPN and CDR2 SVGIG (reference sequence). CDR3 size: 13 residues. The V and J ends lost 0 bases and 2 bases respectively, with 8 bases between them. The CDR3 region has the DNA TGTGCCTGGAGTGTTGGTGTGCCCTACGAGCAGTACTTC. It specifies CAWSVGVPYEQYF. Supplemented by reference TRBV30 and TRBJ2-7, the full variable domain reads SQTIHQWPATLVQPVGSPLSLECTVEGTSNPNLYWYRQAAGRGLQLLFYSVGIGQISSEVPQNLSASRPQDRQFILSSKKLLLSDSGFYLCAWSVGVPYEQYFGPGTRLTVT.

The rearrangement uses TRBV10-3 and TRBJ1-1; 7 bases map to TRBD1. This CDR3 is 16 amino acids long. Per the germline V gene, CDR1 is ENHRY and CDR2 is SYGVKD. With 9 bases clipped from V and 1 base from J, the junction kept 14 bases outside the gene matches. The CDR3 here is CAISGTDLNGNTEAFF. As DNA, the CDR3 is TGTGCCATTTCCGGGACAGACCTCAATGGGAACACTGAAGCTTTCTTT.

The genes are TRBV15 and TRBJ1-4; 7 nucleotides line up with TRBD1. Per germline, CDR1 LNHNV and CDR2 YYDKDF (reference sequence). V was clipped by 0 bases and J by 5 bases; unmatched bases: 12. CDR3 size: 18 residues. CDR3 coding DNA: TGTGCCACCAGCAGAGATGATTGGAGGACAGGAATAAATGAAAAACTGTTTTTT. Translating gives CATSRDDWRTGINEKLFF.

The rearrangement links TRBV27 to TRBJ2-5, with TRBD2 matching over 7 bases. CDR1 MNHEY and CDR2 SMNVEV come from the germline V gene (reference sequence). This CDR3 comprises 14 residues. V lost 2 bases, J lost 1 base, and 1 base stayed unmatched. The CDR3 nucleotides are TGTGCCAGCAGTTTAGGGAGGGCCCAAGAGACCCAGTACTTC. It translates to CASSLGRAQETQYF.